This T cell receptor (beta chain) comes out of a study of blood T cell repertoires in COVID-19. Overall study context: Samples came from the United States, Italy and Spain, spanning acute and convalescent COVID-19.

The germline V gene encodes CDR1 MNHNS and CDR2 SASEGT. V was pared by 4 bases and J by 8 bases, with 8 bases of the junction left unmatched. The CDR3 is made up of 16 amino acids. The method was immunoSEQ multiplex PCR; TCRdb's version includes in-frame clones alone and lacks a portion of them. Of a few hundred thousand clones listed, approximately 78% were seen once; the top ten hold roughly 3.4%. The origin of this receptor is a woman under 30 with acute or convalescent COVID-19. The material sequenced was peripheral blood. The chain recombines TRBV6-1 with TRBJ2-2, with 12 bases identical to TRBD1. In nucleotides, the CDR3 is TGTGCCAGCAGTGGGAGGGACAGGGGGCATTCAGGGGAGCTGTTTTTT. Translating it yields CASSGRDRGHSGELFF.